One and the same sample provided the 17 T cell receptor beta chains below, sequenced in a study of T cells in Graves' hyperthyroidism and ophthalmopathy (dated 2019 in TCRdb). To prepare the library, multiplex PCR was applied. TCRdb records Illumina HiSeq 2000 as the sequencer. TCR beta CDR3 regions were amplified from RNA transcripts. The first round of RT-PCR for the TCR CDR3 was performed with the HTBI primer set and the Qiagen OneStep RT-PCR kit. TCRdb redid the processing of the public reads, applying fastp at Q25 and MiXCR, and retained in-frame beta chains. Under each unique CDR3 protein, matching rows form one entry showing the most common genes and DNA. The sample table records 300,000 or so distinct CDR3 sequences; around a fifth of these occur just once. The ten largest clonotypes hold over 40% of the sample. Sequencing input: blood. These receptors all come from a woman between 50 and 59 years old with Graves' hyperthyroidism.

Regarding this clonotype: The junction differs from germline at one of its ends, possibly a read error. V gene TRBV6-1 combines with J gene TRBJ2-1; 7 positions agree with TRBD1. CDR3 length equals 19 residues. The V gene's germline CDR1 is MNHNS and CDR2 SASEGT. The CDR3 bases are TGTGCCAGCAGCCGCCCGGGACAGTCGGACACCAGCTCCCACAATGAGCAGTTCTTC. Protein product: CASSRPGQSDTSSHNEQFF.

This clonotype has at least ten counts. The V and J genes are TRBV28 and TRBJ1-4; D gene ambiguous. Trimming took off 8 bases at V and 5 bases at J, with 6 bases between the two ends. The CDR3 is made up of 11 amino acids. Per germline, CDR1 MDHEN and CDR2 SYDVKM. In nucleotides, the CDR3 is TGTGCCAGCGTTGGAAATGAAAAACTGTTTTTT. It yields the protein CASVGNEKLFF.

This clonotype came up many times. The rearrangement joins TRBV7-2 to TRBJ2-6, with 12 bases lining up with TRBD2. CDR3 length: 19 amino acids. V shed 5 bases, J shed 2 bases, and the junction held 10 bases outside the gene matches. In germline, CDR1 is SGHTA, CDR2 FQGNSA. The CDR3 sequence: CASSTRTSGIRAGANVLTF. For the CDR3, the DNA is TGTGCCAGCAGCACGCGGACTAGCGGGATAAGAGCTGGGGCCAACGTCCTGACTTTC.

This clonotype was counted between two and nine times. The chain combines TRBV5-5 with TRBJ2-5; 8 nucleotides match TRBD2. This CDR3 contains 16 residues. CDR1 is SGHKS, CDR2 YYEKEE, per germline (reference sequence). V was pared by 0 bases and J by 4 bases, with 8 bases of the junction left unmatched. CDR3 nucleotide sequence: TGTGCCAGCAGCTTGGACCTCGGGAGGGCCCGAGAGACCCAGTACTTC. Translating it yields CASSLDLGRARETQYF.

The CDR3 here is CASMGQGVSGNTIYF. The CDR3, as DNA: TGTGCCAGCATGGGGCAGGGAGTCTCTGGAAACACCATATATTTT. This chain joins TRBV25-1 and TRBJ1-3; D might be TRBD1 (5 bases). The germline CDR1 and CDR2 sequences are MGHDK and SYGVNS. Trimming left V 7 bases short and J 0 bases short, with 13 bases between. The CDR3 is 15 residues long.

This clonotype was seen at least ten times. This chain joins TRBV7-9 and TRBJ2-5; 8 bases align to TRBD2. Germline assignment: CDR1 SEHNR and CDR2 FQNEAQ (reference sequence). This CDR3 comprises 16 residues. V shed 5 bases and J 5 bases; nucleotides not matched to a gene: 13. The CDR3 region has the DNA TGTGCCAGCAGCCCCCCCGGGCTAGCGGGTGGGGAGACCCAGTACTTC. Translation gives CASSPPGLAGGETQYF.

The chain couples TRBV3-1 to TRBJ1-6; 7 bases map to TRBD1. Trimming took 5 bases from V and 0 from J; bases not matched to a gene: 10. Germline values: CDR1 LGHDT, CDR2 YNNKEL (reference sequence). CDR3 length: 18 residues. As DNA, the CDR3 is TGTGCCAGCAGCGAAAGGGGACAGTTAAGCTCCTATAATTCACCCCTCCACTTT. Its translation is CASSERGQLSSYNSPLHF. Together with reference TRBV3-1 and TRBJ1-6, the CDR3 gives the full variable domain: DTAVSQTPKYLVTQMGNDKSIKCEQNLGHDTMYWYKQDSKKFLKIMFSYNNKELIINETVPNRFSPKSPDKAHLNLHINSLELGDSAVYFCASSERGQLSSYNSPLHFGNGTRLTVT.

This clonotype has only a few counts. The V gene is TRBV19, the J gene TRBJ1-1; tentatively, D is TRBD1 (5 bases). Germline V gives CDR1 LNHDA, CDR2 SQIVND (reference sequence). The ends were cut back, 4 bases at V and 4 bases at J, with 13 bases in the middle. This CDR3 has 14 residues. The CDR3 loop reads CASSNMAGFTEAFF. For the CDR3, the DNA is TGTGCCAGTAGTAATATGGCAGGGTTCACTGAAGCTTTCTTT.

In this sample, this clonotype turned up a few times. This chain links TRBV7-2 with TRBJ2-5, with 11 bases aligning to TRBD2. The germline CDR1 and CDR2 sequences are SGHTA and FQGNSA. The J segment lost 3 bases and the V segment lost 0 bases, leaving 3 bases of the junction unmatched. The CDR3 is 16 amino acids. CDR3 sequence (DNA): TGTGCCAGCAGCTTAGCCGGGACTAGCGGAAAAGAGACCCAGTACTTC. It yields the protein CASSLAGTSGKETQYF.

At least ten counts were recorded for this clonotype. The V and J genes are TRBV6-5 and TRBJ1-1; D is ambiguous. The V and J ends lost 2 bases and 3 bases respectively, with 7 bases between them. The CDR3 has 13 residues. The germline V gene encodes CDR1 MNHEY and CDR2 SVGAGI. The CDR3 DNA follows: TGTGCCAGCAGTTACGAACCCCACACTGAAGCTTTCTTT. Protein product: CASSYEPHTEAFF.

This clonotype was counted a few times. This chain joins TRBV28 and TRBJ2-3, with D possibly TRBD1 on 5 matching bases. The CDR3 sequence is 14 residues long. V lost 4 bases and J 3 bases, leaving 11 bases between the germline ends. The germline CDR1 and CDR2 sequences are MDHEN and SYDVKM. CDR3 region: CASSSGQLTDTQYF. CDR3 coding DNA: TGTGCCAGCAGTTCAGGGCAGTTAACAGATACGCAGTATTTT. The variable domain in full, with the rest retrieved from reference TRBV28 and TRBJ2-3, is DVKVTQSSRYLVKRTGEKVFLECVQDMDHENMFWYRQDPGLGLRLIYFSYDVKMKEKGDIPEGYSVSREKKERFSLILESASTNQTSMYLCASSSGQLTDTQYFGPGTRLTVL.

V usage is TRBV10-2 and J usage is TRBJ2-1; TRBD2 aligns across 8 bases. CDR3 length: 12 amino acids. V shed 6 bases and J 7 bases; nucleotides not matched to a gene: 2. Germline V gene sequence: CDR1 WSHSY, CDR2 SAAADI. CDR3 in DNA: TGCGCCAGCAGAGCGGGAGAGAATGAGCAGTTCTTC. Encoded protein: CASRAGENEQFF.

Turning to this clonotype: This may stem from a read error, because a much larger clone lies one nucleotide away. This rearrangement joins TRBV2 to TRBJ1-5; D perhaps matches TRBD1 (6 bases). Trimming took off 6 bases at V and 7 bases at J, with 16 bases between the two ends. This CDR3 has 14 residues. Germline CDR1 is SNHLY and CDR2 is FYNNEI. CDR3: CASSGGRVGQPQHF. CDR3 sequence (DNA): TGTGCCAGCAGCGGGGGCAGGGTGGGACAGCCCCAGCATTTT.

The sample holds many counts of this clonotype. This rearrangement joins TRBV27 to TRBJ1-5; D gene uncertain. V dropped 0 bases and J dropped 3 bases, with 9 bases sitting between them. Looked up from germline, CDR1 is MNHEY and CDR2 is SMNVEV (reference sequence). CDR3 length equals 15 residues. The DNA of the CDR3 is TGTGCCAGCAGTTTATCGTCGAGGTCCAATCAGCCCCAGCATTTT. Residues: CASSLSSRSNQPQHF.

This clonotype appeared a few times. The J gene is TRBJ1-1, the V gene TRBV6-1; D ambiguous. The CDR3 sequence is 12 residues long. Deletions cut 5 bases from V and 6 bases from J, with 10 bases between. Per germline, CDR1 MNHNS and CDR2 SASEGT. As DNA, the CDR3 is TGTGCCAGCAGTCCATTTGGGGCTGAAGCTTTCTTT. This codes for CASSPFGAEAFF.

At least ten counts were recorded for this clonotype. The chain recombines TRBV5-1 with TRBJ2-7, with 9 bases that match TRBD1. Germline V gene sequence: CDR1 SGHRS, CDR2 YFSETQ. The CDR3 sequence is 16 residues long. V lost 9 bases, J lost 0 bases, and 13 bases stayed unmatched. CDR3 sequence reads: CATTRDGTGSSYEQYF. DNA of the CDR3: TGCGCCACCACTCGGGATGGGACAGGGAGCTCCTACGAGCAGTACTTC.

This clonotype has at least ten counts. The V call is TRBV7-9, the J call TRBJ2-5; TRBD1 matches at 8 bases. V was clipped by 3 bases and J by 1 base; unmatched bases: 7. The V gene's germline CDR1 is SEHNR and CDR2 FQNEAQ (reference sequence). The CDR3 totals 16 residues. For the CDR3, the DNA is TGTGCCAGCAGCTTTATCAGGGGGCCCCTCCAAGAGACCCAGTACTTC. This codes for CASSFIRGPLQETQYF.